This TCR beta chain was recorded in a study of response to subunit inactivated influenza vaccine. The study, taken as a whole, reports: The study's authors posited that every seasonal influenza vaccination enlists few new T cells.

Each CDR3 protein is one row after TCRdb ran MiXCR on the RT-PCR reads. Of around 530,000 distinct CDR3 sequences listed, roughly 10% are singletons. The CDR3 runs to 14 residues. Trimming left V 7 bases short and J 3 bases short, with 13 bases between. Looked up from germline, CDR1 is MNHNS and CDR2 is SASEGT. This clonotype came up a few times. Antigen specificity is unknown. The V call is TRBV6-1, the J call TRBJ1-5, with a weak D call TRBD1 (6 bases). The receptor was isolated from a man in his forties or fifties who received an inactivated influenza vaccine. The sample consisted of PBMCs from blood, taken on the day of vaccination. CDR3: CASTPQGDNQPQHF. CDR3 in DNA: TGTGCCAGCACCCCACAGGGTGACAATCAGCCCCAGCATTTT.